Presented here are 23 T cell receptor beta chains from one specimen sequenced in a study of T cell responses to AZD1222 COVID-19 vaccine. Method: immunoSEQ multiplex PCR; TCRdb's copy keeps in-frame clones and lacks some. The sample has about 180,000 clones, 88% seen once. The source was peripheral blood, collected on day 0 of AZD1222 vaccination. These receptors came from an adult in good health.

This clone was picked up one time. The chain uses TRBV19 and TRBJ1-5; no reliable D call. The CDR3 has 12 residues. Germline-derived CDR1 and CDR2 are LNHDA and SQIVND (reference sequence). Trimming removed 5 bases from V and 7 bases from J, with 9 bases in between. The CDR3 region has the DNA TGTGCCAGTAGTTTGGGTTTCCAGCCCCAGCATTTT. Protein product: CASSLGFQPQHF.

V and J are TRBV6-4 and TRBJ1-1; D unresolved. The CDR3 is 14 residues long. The germline V gene has CDR1 MRHNA and CDR2 SNTAGT. The V end lost 6 bases, the J end lost 1 base, and 12 bases lay between the germline ends. Written as DNA, the CDR3 is TGTGCCAGCAGCTTCACGGCGGAGAACACTGAAGCTTTCTTT. Translating gives CASSFTAENTEAFF.

The chain joins TRBV18 to TRBJ2-2; no clear D gene. The V gene lost 3 bases and the J gene lost 6 bases, with 5 bases spanning the gap. The CDR3 sequence is 12 residues long. The germline V gene has CDR1 KGHSH and CDR2 LQKENI. The CDR3 region is CASSPSSGELFF. The CDR3 DNA follows: TGTGCCAGCTCACCGAGTTCCGGGGAGCTGTTTTTT. The full variable domain, in which reference TRBV18 and TRBJ2-2 provide the parts outside the CDR3, is NAGVMQNPRHLVRRRGQEARLRCSPMKGHSHVYWYRQLPEEGLKFMVYLQKENIIDESGMPKERFSAEFPKEGPSILRIQQVVRGDSAAYFCASSPSSGELFFGEGSRLTVL.

This rearrangement joins TRBV29-1 to TRBJ1-1, with TRBD1 matching over 8 bases. CDR1 is SQVTM, CDR2 ANQGSEA, per germline. Trimming at V came to 6 bases and at J to 7 bases, leaving 13 bases not matched to a gene. This CDR3 spans 14 amino acids. CDR3 amino acids: CSVGGPGGLSEAFF. In DNA form, the CDR3 reads TGCAGCGTCGGGGGGCCAGGGGGCCTCAGTGAAGCTTTCTTT. Complete variable domain (other parts from reference TRBV29-1 and TRBJ1-1): SAVISQKPSRDICQRGTSLTIQCQVDSQVTMMFWYRQQPGQSLTLIATANQGSEATYESGFVIDKFPISRPNLTFSTLTVSNMSPEDSSIYLCSVGGPGGLSEAFFGQGTRLTVV.

The J gene is TRBJ2-3, the V gene TRBV12-5; no reliable D call. The CDR3 length is 16 residues. V was cut by 5 bases and J by 2 bases, with 17 bases left in between. Germline CDR1 LGHNT, CDR2 FRNRAP. CDR3 DNA: TGTGCTAGTGGTCTCGGACCGGCTAAGACCACAGATACGCAGTATTTT. Protein product: CASGLGPAKTTDTQYF.

In nucleotides, the CDR3 is TGTGCCACCGCGACGGGCAATGAAAAACTGTTTTTT. Translated: CATATGNEKLFF. This rearrangement joins TRBV15 to TRBJ1-4; no definite D call. The V gene's germline CDR1 is LNHNV and CDR2 YYDKDF (reference sequence). The CDR3 has 12 residues. V lost 8 bases and J lost 5, with 9 bases in between.

The gene calls are TRBV4-1 and TRBJ1-4; D is undetermined. The CDR3 sequence is 18 residues long. CDR1 is MGHRA, CDR2 YSYEKL, per germline. V lost 3 bases, J lost 3 bases, and 20 bases lay in between. In nucleotides, the CDR3 is TGCGCCAGCAGCCAGCCCGTGGGAGGGCTTCGGGCTAATGAAAAACTGTTTTTT. This translates into CASSQPVGGLRANEKLFF.

The chain has TRBV5-6 and TRBJ2-1; D is uncertain. The CDR3 length is 11 residues. Germline V CDR1 and CDR2: SGHDT, YYEEEE. V lost 4 bases to trimming and J lost 9 bases, with 8 bases between them. The CDR3 DNA is TGTGCCAGCAGCGGACCAATTGAGCAGTTCTTC. Its protein product is CASSGPIEQFF.

V and J are TRBV7-6 and TRBJ2-3; no clear D. CDR1 and CDR2 (germline): SGHVS, FNYEAQ. This CDR3 region has 13 residues. V was trimmed by 3 bases and J by 5 bases, leaving 9 bases between them. The CDR3: CASSLSHQDTQYF. The CDR3 nucleotides are TGTGCCAGCAGCTTGAGTCATCAAGATACGCAGTATTTT.

The J gene is TRBJ2-1, the V gene TRBV11-2, with TRBD2 matching 13 bases. Trimming cost V 5 bases and J 6 bases; bases outside gene matches: 13. Germline CDR1 reads SGHAT; CDR2 reads FQNNGV. The CDR3 sequence is 18 residues long. The CDR3 sequence: CASSRGLAGAGGSNEQFF. The DNA of the CDR3 is TGTGCCAGCAGCCGAGGACTAGCGGGGGCAGGTGGATCCAATGAGCAGTTCTTC.

This chain uses TRBV19 with TRBJ1-3, with D tentatively TRBD1 (6 bases). V gave up 5 bases and J gave up 0 bases, with 14 bases separating them. The CDR3 extends over 16 amino acids. CDR1 is LNHDA and CDR2 is SQIVND in the germline V gene (reference sequence). The CDR3 reads CASSYGQSSSGNTIYF. The CDR3 DNA is TGTGCCAGTAGTTACGGACAGTCTTCCTCTGGAAACACCATATATTTT.

V is TRBV9 and J is TRBJ2-7; 10 bases fit TRBD1. The V gene end was trimmed by 3 bases and the J gene end by 2 bases; junction bases not matched to a gene: 5. Looked up from germline, CDR1 is SGDLS and CDR2 is YYNGEE. CDR3 length: 15 residues. The CDR3 sequence is CASSAGQGSPYEQYF. The CDR3 DNA is TGTGCCAGCAGCGCGGGACAGGGGTCTCCCTACGAGCAGTACTTC.

V is TRBV7-9 and J is TRBJ1-1; D might be TRBD1 (5 bases). Germline V gene lookup returns CDR1 SEHNR and CDR2 FQNEAQ (reference sequence). This CDR3 spans 16 amino acids. V dropped 3 bases and J dropped 4 bases, with 18 bases sitting between them. The CDR3 nucleotides are TGTGCCAGCAGCTTCGCCAGGGTTAGGTTGGGCACTGAAGCTTTCTTT. Its protein product is CASSFARVRLGTEAFF.

The chain joins TRBV19 to TRBJ2-3; D is uncertain. V dropped 6 bases and J dropped 0 bases, with 10 bases sitting between them. The CDR3 spans 14 residues. Germline V lookup: CDR1 LNHDA, CDR2 SQIVND (reference sequence). In DNA form, the CDR3 reads TGTGCCAGTAGGAGGTTACTTAGCACAGATACGCAGTATTTT. Translated, it gives CASRRLLSTDTQYF.

The chain recombines TRBV6-2 or TRBV6-3 with TRBJ2-7; perhaps D is TRBD1 or TRBD2 (6 bases each). V lost 4 bases, J lost 2 bases, and 12 bases lay in between. The CDR3 is 14 residues long. The germline V gene encodes CDR1 MNHEY and CDR2 SVGEGT. CDR3 DNA sequence: TGTGCCAGCAGTTTGCGGGACACTACCTACGAGCAGTACTTC. It specifies CASSLRDTTYEQYF.

The V gene is TRBV11-2, the J gene TRBJ2-1; D might be TRBD2 (6 bases). This CDR3 is 16 amino acids long. Trimming removed 1 base from V and 5 bases from J, with 15 bases in between. The germline V gene encodes CDR1 SGHAT and CDR2 FQNNGV. For the CDR3, the DNA is TGTGCCAGCAGCTTAGTGGGGGGAAAGGTTAACAATGAGCAGTTCTTC. Translating it yields CASSLVGGKVNNEQFF.

This clone was found once. The rearrangement joins TRBV2 to TRBJ1-3; weak D call: TRBD1 (5 bases). Germline CDR1 reads SNHLY; CDR2 reads FYNNEI. The ends were cut back, 4 bases at V and 3 bases at J, with 16 bases in the middle. The CDR3 spans 16 residues. The CDR3: CASSVLAGTLGNTIYF. The CDR3 nucleotides read TGTGCCAGCAGTGTCCTAGCCGGGACGCTTGGAAACACCATATATTTT.

The genes are TRBV5-1 and TRBJ2-1, with D tentatively TRBD1 (7 bases). Deletions cut 0 bases from V and 4 bases from J, with 20 bases between. The CDR3 spans 18 residues. CDR1 is SGHRS, CDR2 YFSETQ, per germline. The CDR3: CASSLAVAGPGGYNEQFF. The CDR3 DNA is TGCGCCAGCAGCTTGGCCGTCGCAGGGCCAGGGGGGTACAATGAGCAGTTCTTC.

This chain links TRBV11-2 with TRBJ2-6; 10 bases line up with TRBD1. CDR1 is SGHAT, CDR2 FQNNGV, per germline. The V segment lost 4 bases and the J segment 1 base; nucleotides outside the gene matches: 7. The CDR3 runs to 18 residues. CDR3 DNA sequence: TGTGCCAGCAGCTCGAACCGGGACAGGGGTTCTGGGGCCAACGTCCTGACTTTC. It specifies CASSSNRDRGSGANVLTF.

The CDR3 spells CSASEGYGIQYF. The CDR3 nucleotides are TGCAGTGCTAGTGAGGGGTACGGCATTCAGTACTTC. V and J are TRBV20-1 and TRBJ2-4; either TRBD1 or TRBD2 may supply D (5 bases each). Deletions cut 3 bases from V and 9 bases from J, with 12 bases between. CDR1 is DFQATT, CDR2 SNEGSKA, per germline (reference sequence). This CDR3 contains 12 residues.

This clone has just one count. The V and J genes are TRBV11-3 and TRBJ2-1; weak D call: TRBD1 (7 bases). V shed 6 bases and J shed 3 bases, with 15 bases lying between them. CDR1 and CDR2 (germline): SGHNT, YENEEA. The CDR3 covers 15 residues. CDR3 amino acids: CASSKRQGGYNEQFF. The CDR3 bases are TGTGCCAGCAGTAAACGGCAGGGGGGCTACAATGAGCAGTTCTTC.

V and J are TRBV2 and TRBJ2-1, with D unresolved. The length of the CDR3 is 15 residues. V was cut by 4 bases and J by 8 bases, with 18 bases left in between. CDR1 and CDR2 (germline): SNHLY, FYNNEI. CDR3 protein: CASSARRMVVDEQFF. The CDR3 nucleotides read TGTGCCAGCAGTGCCCGCAGAATGGTAGTCGATGAGCAGTTCTTC.

This clone was detected a few times. The chain links TRBV27 to TRBJ2-7, with 9 bases identical to TRBD1. Germline V lookup: CDR1 MNHEY, CDR2 SMNVEV (reference sequence). The CDR3 totals 17 residues. V shed 0 bases, J shed 3 bases, and the junction held 9 bases outside the gene matches. CDR3 loop: CASSLSLTGTGRYEQYF. DNA of the CDR3: TGTGCCAGCAGTTTATCTCTCACCGGGACAGGGCGCTACGAGCAGTACTTC.